This T cell receptor (beta chain) is from a study of cytomegalovirus exposure and HLA in healthy donors (dated 2017 in TCRdb). Concerning the study at large: According to an earlier analysis of a few hundred of the donors, about 179 million T cells yielded approximately 120 million unique TCR beta sequences and around 300 Gb of sequence data. In a later analysis, previously published TCR beta repertoires from 670 or so donors were re-analyzed and high-resolution HLA genotyping was added so that TCR occurrence patterns could be studied. To decide whether each TCR beta V gene segment behaved as functional or pseudogenic, an earlier analysis of approximately 600 of the donors relied on high-throughput TCR beta sequencing. Typing coverage varied by locus: roughly 620-640 donors for A, B, C, DRB1 and DQB1; roughly 500 for DQA1; around 610 for DPA1; more than 450 for DPB1. Because of strong linkage in the cohort, a handful of DR-DQ haplotypes were treated as single units for association and clustering. Every repertoire in the discovery cohort had been generated on one and the same sequencing platform. In the later analysis, no new phenotypic data were used to find candidate immune exposures; instead, reliance was placed on TCR beta sequences and their occurrence across donors. A later genetic analysis used genome-wide SNP genotypes for about 60% of the roughly 700 donors, treating that subset as a discovery cohort. Among some 410 genotyped donors of the cohort, an average of roughly 240,000 unique TCR beta nucleotide sequences were sequenced per donor, about a sixth of them non-productive. Alongside the repertoire data, information on donor age, sex, ethnicity and CMV serostatus was compiled. The study combined high-throughput TCR immunosequencing, statistical association of individual TCRs with disease status, and machine learning to predict cytomegalovirus infection status. Along with the approximately 600-subject first cohort, a separate validation cohort of over a hundred different subjects was used. The study was designed to test whether signatures of past pathogen exposure could be identified by cataloging public T cell receptors. HLA typing covered class I and class II loci at four-digit resolution. The T cell repertoires of 670 or so subjects were profiled by immunosequencing and related to cytomegalovirus serostatus. Of the roughly 390 genotyped donors, 80% to 90% were placed in the genetic ancestry cluster associated with self-reported Caucasian donors. An early release that covered some 640 HLA-typed donors contained approximately 300 gigabases of sequencing data and tens of millions of unique TCR sequences.

Overall study outcomes, separate from this receptor: Broadly in line with IMGT annotations, most TCR beta V segments showed up in productive rearrangements about 90% or about 30% of the time in an earlier analysis of 587 of the donors. When HLA alleles, especially DR and DQ, strongly co-occurred, TCR associations were difficult to assign to individual alleles. CMV serostatus was the only immune exposure information available for the cohort. The classifier was reported to diagnose cytomegalovirus status with high specificity and sensitivity in both the original cohort and the validation cohort. Several of the top co-occurrence clusters appeared to be linked to parvovirus B19, influenza, CMV and Epstein-Barr virus, according to a later analysis. In a later analysis, the rate of TCR association differed among HLA loci, with DRB1 alleles having the most associated TCRs and HLA-C alleles having the fewest. In a later genetic analysis, fewer N-insertions in productive TCRs were reported among donors in an Asian-associated ancestry cluster than the roughly 700-donor mean. A later analysis associated 16,951 TCR beta sequences with specific HLA alleles at a false discovery rate of 0.05. A further reported finding was that TCR beta sequences accurately predicted the HLA-A and HLA-B alleles for most subjects in the first cohort. Correlated functional status among segregating V segments might reflect linkage disequilibrium, but an unknown experimental factor could not be ruled out. In a later analysis, HLA-associated TCR beta chains showed more clonal expansion and lower generation probabilities than non-associated chains that were equally common. In the study, about 150 TCR beta chains were listed as associated with cytomegalovirus. A cluster of highly shared sequence variants was judged likely to be a technical artifact of the sequencing pipeline. The cohort was sequenced for TCR beta chains only, and without alpha or paired-chain data the features that could be detected were limited. Three of the identified cytomegalovirus-associated TCR beta chains were confirmed in vitro to be specific for cytomegalovirus antigens. Some IMGT-functional V segments, including TRBV6-2 and TRBV6-3, could not be distinguished by the 87-base-pair reads and were therefore excluded. According to the authors, the approach could potentially be generalized to other disease states and immunological phenotypes. According to a later analysis, most CMV-associated TCR beta chains appeared to be HLA-restricted, and the HLA associations seemed to be driven largely by CMV exposure. Most TCR sequences were observed very rarely across donors, whereas some public TCRs were present in many individuals. The earlier analysis of 450 to 700 of the donors excluded 15 to 20 rarely observed V segments, including chromosome 9 orphons, because counts were too low. An association between a missense DCLRE1C variant and V-gene and J-gene trimming of TCR beta chains was found in a later genetic analysis and replicated in an independent cohort. Roughly uniform sequencing depth across donors was assumed in presence/absence analyses, although this assumption may not hold. Because some donors lacked HLA typing at each locus, the association tests relied only on the typed subset.

V trim: 4 bases; J trim: 2 bases; unmatched bases: 4. CDR1 and CDR2 (MNHEY, SVGAGI) derive from the germline V gene. The cysteine opens and the phenylalanine closes a CDR3 of 14 amino acids. CDR3 DNA is the only sequence kept; it has 42 bases, read in frame from the first base. Concerning this clone: Its binding antigen is unknown. Within one base of it there is no much larger clone, and no base qualities were kept.

The cohort consisted of approximately 670 healthy bone marrow donors. At the time of sampling, all cohort members were nominally healthy, though unrecorded immune exposures were likely present. The donor was CMV seropositive and belonged to the group of 250 to 300 seropositive cohort members. A peripheral blood sample was provided by each donor, and peripheral blood mononuclear cells were used for TCR beta sequencing. Genomic DNA extraction from the blood cell samples was performed with the Qiagen DNeasy Blood Extraction Kit. Library preparation used the immunoSEQ multiplex PCR assay. For the multiplex PCR, a mixture combining 60 forward primers for TCR Vbeta segments and 13 reverse primers for TCR Jbeta segments was used. A multiplex PCR assay on genomic DNA amplified the CDR3 region of rearranged TCR beta genes. The amplified TCR beta libraries were sequenced on the Illumina HiSeq System as 87-base-pair reads. Per the original workflow: Across the 640 or so repertoires, a later analysis counted roughly 84 million unique TCR beta chains, some 11 million of which were shared by at least two donors. To remove PCR and sequencing errors, raw reads were error-corrected and collapsed into unique sequences using a nearest-neighbor algorithm that merged closely related sequences. To assign V, D and J gene segments, CDR3 sequences were aligned to IMGT reference sequences. For a sequence to be retained, a match of at least six nucleotides to both a V gene segment and a J gene segment was required. A rearrangement counted as productive if the CDR3 had no stop codons and remained in frame with V and J, and every other rearrangement counted as non-productive. Following IMGT convention, CDR3 was defined as the stretch from the second conserved V-encoded cysteine to the conserved J-encoded phenylalanine. The earlier analysis of fewer than 750 of the donors excluded sequences that lacked an unambiguous match to a single V gene segment. An earlier analysis of several hundred of the donors called V segments functional above 56.7% productive rearrangements and segregating when the between-donor standard deviation exceeded 5%. A statistical classification framework was developed to diagnose cytomegalovirus status using the catalog of TCR beta chain sequences. A later analysis assigned V and J genes by comparing TCR nucleotide sequences with IMGT/GENE-DB human TR gene sequences. In a later analysis, CDR3 sequences and most-parsimonious VDJ recombination scenarios were assigned using the TCRdist pipeline. A later analysis defined each TCR beta chain by its CDR3 amino acid sequence plus V-gene family, and excluded reads lacking a unique V-gene family. A later analysis removed 592 highly shared, low-generation-probability nucleotide sequences to deal with suspected cross-contamination and a sequencing artifact. In a later analysis, a clonal expansion index for each public chain was calculated from normalized within-repertoire ranks of inferred template counts. In a later analysis, generation probabilities were computed with a VDJ recombination model fitted to out-of-frame rearrangements, and the resulting probabilities were checked against IGoR. In a later analysis, TCR-TCR, TCR-HLA and TCR-CMV co-occurrence was scored with hypergeometric tests, and a repertoire-size bias correction was applied to TCR pairs. In a later analysis, false discovery rates were estimated by permuting HLA or CMV assignments 20 times. A later analysis grouped co-occurring TCRs with DBSCAN, adding TCRdist sequence similarity when clustering within HLA-allele-positive subsets. Co-occurrence clustering excluded repertoires with fewer than 30,000 or more than 120,000 public chains, plus five with anomalous nucleotide sharing. TCRdb took this table from immuneACCESS and kept in-frame rearrangements with V and J called. Such tables lack part of the clones; where checked against another copy, unresolved V genes explain under half of the gap, and the rest is unexplained. V, J and clone size reflect that table, while D and trimming were determined from the DNA. Here the sample has 100,000 to 150,000 clones; 74% occur a single time. The top ten hold around 4% of the sample.

The specimen sequenced was PBMCs. The rearrangement joined TRBV6-5 to TRBJ2-7, with TRBD1 identical over 8 junction bases. This sequence was found in a woman between 45 and 60 years old in good health and CMV-seropositive. CDR3 sequence: CASSFRTGPYEQYF. The sequence in DNA is TGTGCCAGCAGTTTTCGGACAGGGCCCTACGAGCAGTACTTC.